One TCR beta chain is described in this entry. Its cognate antigen is unknown. TCRdb's table, derived via immunoSEQ multiplex PCR, lists solely in-frame clones and lacks some. The table shows under 40,000 clones, with 73% occurring only once. The data stem from a study of vaccination effects on CD4 cells after COVID-19. Broader study findings: The study had few convalescent patients and no early post-infection timepoints.

Antigen-specific CD4+ T cells were first expanded with viral peptide pools by the ViraFEST assay and only then sequenced. Once cultured for roughly 10 days, the cells underwent separation to obtain CD4+ T cells. Among the vaccine recipients, none had a prior SARS-CoV-2 infection, and nucleocapsid antibodies were negative. Replacing half the medium with IL-2 medium was done on days 3 and 7. The material was CD4+ T cells from PBMCs cultured with HCoV-OC43 spike peptides, obtained before COVID-19 vaccination. Subset reported: HCoV-OC43 spike overlapping peptide pool stimulation. The clonotype was recovered from a human donor who received a COVID-19 vaccine.

This CDR3 reads CASSLGGTVQETQYF. CDR3 DNA: TGCGCCAGCAGCTTGGGGGGGACAGTGCAAGAGACCCAGTACTTC. This rearrangement joins TRBV5-1 to TRBJ2-5; TRBD1 aligns across 7 bases. V trimming: 0 bases; J trimming: 2 bases; junction bases outside the gene matches: 4. This CDR3 comprises 15 residues. The germline V gene encodes CDR1 SGHRS and CDR2 YFSETQ.